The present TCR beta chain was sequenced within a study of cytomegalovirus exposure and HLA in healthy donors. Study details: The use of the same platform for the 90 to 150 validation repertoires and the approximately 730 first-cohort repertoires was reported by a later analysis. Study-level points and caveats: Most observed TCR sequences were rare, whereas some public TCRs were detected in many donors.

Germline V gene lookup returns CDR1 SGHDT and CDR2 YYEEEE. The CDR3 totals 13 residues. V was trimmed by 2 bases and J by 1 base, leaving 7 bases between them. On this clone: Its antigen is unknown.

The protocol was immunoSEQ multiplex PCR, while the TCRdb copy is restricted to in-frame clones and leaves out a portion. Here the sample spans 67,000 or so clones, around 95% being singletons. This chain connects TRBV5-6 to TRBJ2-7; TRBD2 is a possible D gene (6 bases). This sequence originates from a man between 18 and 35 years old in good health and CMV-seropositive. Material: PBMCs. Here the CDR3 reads CASSFGGSYEQYF. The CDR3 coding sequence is TGTGCCAGCAGCTTTGGGGGGTCCTACGAGCAGTACTTC.